The sequence of this T cell receptor beta chain was determined in a study of response to subunit inactivated influenza vaccine. Germline V lookup: CDR1 SQVTM, CDR2 ANQGSEA. J gave up 4 bases and V 3 bases, and 4 bases lay outside the gene matches. This CDR3 comprises 14 residues. Whole-study findings and limits: Each seasonal influenza vaccination recruits few new T cells, the authors suggested.

MiXCR was run by TCRdb on the RT-PCR reads, yielding one entry per CDR3 protein. The sample shows hundreds of thousands of distinct CDR3 sequences, 11% to 15% of them seen only once. Details on this clonotype: What it binds is not known.

The chain joins TRBV29-1 to TRBJ2-1; 9 bases match TRBD1. Specimen: PBMCs from blood, collected 14 to 15 days before vaccination. The TCR comes from a man over 45 who received an inactivated influenza vaccine. Written as DNA, the CDR3 is TGCAGCGTTGAGGGGACAGGGAGGTACAATGAGCAGTTCTTC. Protein: CSVEGTGRYNEQFF.